This T cell receptor (beta chain) was retrieved from a study of regulatory T cells in long-lasting Graves disease. Findings and limits, study-wide: TCR diversity was lower in persistent Graves' patients than in newly diagnosed ones. Newly diagnosed patients shared approximately 1,000 public clonotypes; persistent patients shared around 2,500. The study found TRBV28, TRBJ1-2 and TRBJ2-5 favored in persistent disease.

V gave up 4 bases and J gave up 7 bases; unmatched junction bases: 3. The germline gives CDR1 MGHDK, CDR2 SYGVNS. The CDR3 runs to 13 residues. Noted time point: persistent/refractory GD, antithyroid drugs over 5 years with positive TRAb. Extracted PBMC RNA gave rise to the TCR library. Roughly 10-milliliter peripheral blood samples went into EDTA tubes. In the case of this clonotype: Its specificity is not known.

According to the study, TCR beta libraries were built with iRepertoire HTBI primers and CDR3-region Arm-PCR. Each CDR3 protein gets one entry after TCRdb re-called the multiplex PCR reads with MiXCR. The data contain a few hundred thousand distinct CDR3 sequences, around 23% of them singletons. This sequence originates from a female donor with Graves disease. Here the sequenced sample was peripheral blood mononuclear cells (PBMCs), taken when the disease was refractory, from a patient treated with antithyroid drugs. The chain links TRBV25-1 to TRBJ1-1; 10 bases map to TRBD1. The CDR3 DNA reads as TGTGCCAGCAGTGCTTGGGACAGGGGTGAAGCTTTCTTT. Translated, it gives CASSAWDRGEAFF.